This TCR beta chain derives from a study of blood T cell repertoires in COVID-19. Looking at the study overall: Both acute and convalescent COVID-19 samples were obtained from the United States, Italy and Spain. T cells, B-cell-depleted T cells, or PBMCs supplied cDNA or gDNA.

Concerning this clone: Other DNA sequences in this specimen translate into the identical CDR3.

The CDR3 runs 14 residues. The germline V gene encodes CDR1 MNHEY and CDR2 SVGAGI. The V and J ends lost 7 bases and 0 bases respectively, with 10 bases between them. Under the authors' procedure: The authors estimated nucleated cell counts from reference gene primer amplification. The data were produced by immunoSEQ multiplex PCR, yet TCRdb's version contains in-frame clones alone and is incomplete. V and J calls and clone size come straight from that table; D and trimming were deduced from the DNA. Of 200,000 to 250,000 clones in the sample, around 80% were seen once. V usage is TRBV6-5 and J usage is TRBJ1-3; maybe TRBD1 (5 bases). The sequenced sample was peripheral blood. This receptor was obtained from a woman in her 70s with acute or convalescent COVID-19. The CDR3 coding sequence is TGTGCCAGCAATACAGGTAGCTCTGGAAACACCATATATTTT. Amino acid sequence: CASNTGSSGNTIYF.